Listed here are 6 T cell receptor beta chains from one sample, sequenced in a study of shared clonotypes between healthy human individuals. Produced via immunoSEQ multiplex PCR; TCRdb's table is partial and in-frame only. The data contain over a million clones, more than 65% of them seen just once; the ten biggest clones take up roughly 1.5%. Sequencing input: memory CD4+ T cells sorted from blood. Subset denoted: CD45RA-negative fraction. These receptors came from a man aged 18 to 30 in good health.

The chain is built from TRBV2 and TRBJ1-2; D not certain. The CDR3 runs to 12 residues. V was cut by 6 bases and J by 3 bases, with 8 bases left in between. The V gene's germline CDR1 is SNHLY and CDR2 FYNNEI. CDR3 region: CASRTQDYGYTF. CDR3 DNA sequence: TGTGCCAGCAGGACCCAGGACTATGGCTACACCTTC.

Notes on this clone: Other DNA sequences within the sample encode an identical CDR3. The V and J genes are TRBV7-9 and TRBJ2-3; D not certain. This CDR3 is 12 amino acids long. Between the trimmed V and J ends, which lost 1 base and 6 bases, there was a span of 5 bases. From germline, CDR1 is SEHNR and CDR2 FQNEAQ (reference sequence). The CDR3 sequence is CASSLVGDTQYF. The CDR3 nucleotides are TGTGCCAGCAGCTTAGTTGGCGATACGCAGTATTTT. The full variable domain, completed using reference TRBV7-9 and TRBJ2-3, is DTGVSQNPRHKITKRGQNVTFRCDPISEHNRLYWYRQTLGQGPEFLTYFQNEAQLEKSRLLSDRFSAERPKGSFSTLEIQRTEQGDSAMYLCASSLVGDTQYFGPGTRLTVL.

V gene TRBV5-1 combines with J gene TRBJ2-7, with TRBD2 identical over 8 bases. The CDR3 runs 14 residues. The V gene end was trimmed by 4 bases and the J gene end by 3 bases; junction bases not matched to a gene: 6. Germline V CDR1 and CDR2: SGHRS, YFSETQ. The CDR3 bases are TGCGCCAGCAGCCACAACGGGGGGGACTACGAGCAGTACTTC. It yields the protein CASSHNGGDYEQYF.

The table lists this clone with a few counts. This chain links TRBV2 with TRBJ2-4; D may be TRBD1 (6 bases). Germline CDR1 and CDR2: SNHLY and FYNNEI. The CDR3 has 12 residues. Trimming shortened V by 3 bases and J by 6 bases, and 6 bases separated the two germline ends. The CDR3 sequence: CASSDRGNIQYF. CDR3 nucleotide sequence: TGTGCCAGCAGTGACAGGGGAAACATTCAGTACTTC.

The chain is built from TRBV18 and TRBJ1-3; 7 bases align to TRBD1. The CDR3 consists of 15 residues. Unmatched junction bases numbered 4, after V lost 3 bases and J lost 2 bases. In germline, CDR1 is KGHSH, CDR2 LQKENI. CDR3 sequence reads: CASSPLTGTGNTIYF. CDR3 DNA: TGTGCCAGCTCACCCCTGACAGGGACTGGAAACACCATATATTTT.

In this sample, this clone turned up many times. The CDR3 nucleotides are TGTGCCAGCAGTTTTAGCGGGGGGGCCCGGCAGTTCTTC. Protein sequence: CASSFSGGARQFF. The chain has TRBV27 and TRBJ2-1; TRBD2 aligns across 11 bases. After removal of 3 bases from V and 12 bases from J, the junction contained 4 bases not matched to a gene. This CDR3 has 13 residues. CDR1 is MNHEY, CDR2 SMNVEV, per germline (reference sequence).